The source of this TCR beta chain is a study of early T cells in non-severe SARS-CoV-2 infection. At the level of the study: Sequencing of bulk RNA from unsorted whole blood was done, without chain pairing.

TCRdb independently ran MiXCR on the 5' RACE reads; one entry per CDR3 protein. The table has some 48,000 distinct CDR3 sequences, approximately 9.4% seen once. General study results and limits: The VDJdb matching leaned toward anti-spike CD8 responses and overlooked private and CD4 specificities.

In germline, CDR1 is SNHLY, CDR2 FYNNEI. The CDR3 totals 13 residues. V was pared by 5 bases and J by 1 base, with 9 bases between. This clonotype was counted many times. Its matching antigen is unknown. The sequence derives from an adult who was a healthcare worker with PCR-confirmed SARS-CoV-2 infection or an uninfected control (not recorded which). V gene TRBV2 combines with J gene TRBJ2-7; the D gene is possibly TRBD1 (6 bases). The material sequenced was whole blood. The CDR3 spells CASSHRDSYEQYF. As DNA, the CDR3 is TGTGCCAGCAGTCACAGGGATTCCTACGAGCAGTACTTC.